The T cell receptor (beta chain) under discussion was sequenced for a study of regulatory T cells in long-lasting Graves disease. CDR1 is MNHNS and CDR2 is SASEGT in the germline V gene. The V end was cut by 1 base, the J end by 4 bases, with 8 bases between. The CDR3 totals 14 residues. Time point of the sample: newly diagnosed GD, antithyroid drugs for less than 3 months. PBMCs were the source of the RNA used for TCR sequencing. Arm-PCR with iRepertoire HTBI primers amplified the CDR3 regions for these TCR beta libraries. TCRdb reprocessed the multiplex PCR reads via MiXCR and lists one record per CDR3 protein. This sample carries about 420,000 distinct CDR3 sequences, 16% of them seen once, and the ten largest clones take around 23%. The same data also contributed to another study, on T cells in Graves' hyperthyroidism and ophthalmopathy. Per that study: Primed by the HTBI set, a first-round RT-PCR was run on the TCR CDR3.

The TCR originated in a woman aged 18-29 years with Graves disease. The source material was peripheral blood mononuclear cells (PBMCs), sampled at new diagnosis, from a patient treated with antithyroid drugs. The chain uses TRBV6-1 and TRBJ2-1; D gene uncertain. The CDR3 DNA reads as TGTGCCAGCAGTGAAGAGATGCGATACAATGAGCAGTTCTTC. It specifies CASSEEMRYNEQFF.